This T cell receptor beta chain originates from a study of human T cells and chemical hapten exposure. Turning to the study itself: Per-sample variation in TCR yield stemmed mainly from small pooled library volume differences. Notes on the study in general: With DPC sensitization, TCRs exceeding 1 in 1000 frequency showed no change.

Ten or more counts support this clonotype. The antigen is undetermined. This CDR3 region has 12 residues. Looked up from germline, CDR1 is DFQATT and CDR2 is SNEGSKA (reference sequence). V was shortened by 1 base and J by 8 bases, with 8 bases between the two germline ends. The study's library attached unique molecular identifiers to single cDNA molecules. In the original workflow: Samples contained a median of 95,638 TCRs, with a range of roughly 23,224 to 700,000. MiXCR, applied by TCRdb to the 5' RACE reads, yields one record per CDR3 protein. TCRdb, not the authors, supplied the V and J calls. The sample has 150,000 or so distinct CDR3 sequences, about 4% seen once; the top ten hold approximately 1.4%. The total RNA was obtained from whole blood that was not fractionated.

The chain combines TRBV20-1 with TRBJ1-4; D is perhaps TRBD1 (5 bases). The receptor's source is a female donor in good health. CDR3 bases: TGCAGTGCTAGAGGGGAGGGGGAAAAACTGTTTTTT. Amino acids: CSARGEGEKLFF.